A selection of T cell receptor beta chains follows, all from one sample in a study of blood T cell repertoires in COVID-19. Using immunoSEQ multiplex PCR, the repertoire was profiled, and TCRdb retains in-frame clones only, with some absent. The sample contains around 370,000 clones, roughly 89% of which appear only once. Sequenced sample: peripheral blood. Receptors were obtained from a young woman who had recovered from COVID-19. Each CDR3 is given with its conserved first and last residue. A D gene is named only where the DNA matches it firmly. Expanded clones are given a class, and other clones once, few, many or no size at all.

V gene: TRBV6-5; J gene: TRBJ1-1; clone size: NA; D gene: NA; CDR3 DNA: TGTGCCAGCAGTTACCTGAGCGATCTCACCGCTGAAGCTTTCTTT; CDR3 protein: CASSYLSDLTAEAFF
V gene: TRBV19; J gene: TRBJ1-1; clone size: NA; D gene: TRBD1; CDR3 DNA: TGTGCCAGTAGTCAGACAGGGGGCTTATACACTGAAGCTTTCTTT; CDR3 protein: CASSQTGGLYTEAFF
V gene: TRBV18; J gene: TRBJ1-4; clone size: NA; D gene: NA; CDR3 DNA: TGTGCCAGCTCACCAAATCGGGGTGAAAGAGAAAAACTGTTTTTT; CDR3 protein: CASSPNRGEREKLFF
V gene: TRBV24-1; J gene: TRBJ2-3; clone size: NA; D gene: NA; CDR3 DNA: TGTGCCACCAGTGACCACCCGGGGGGCTTTGCGGGAATAAACACAGATACGCAGTATTTT; CDR3 protein: CATSDHPGGFAGINTDTQYF
V gene: TRBV27; J gene: TRBJ2-5; clone size: NA; D gene: TRBD2; CDR3 DNA: TGTGCCAGCAGTTTAGGGACTATAGGAGAGACCCAGTACTTC; CDR3 protein: CASSLGTIGETQYF
V gene: TRBV11-3; J gene: TRBJ1-2; clone size: NA; D gene: NA; CDR3 DNA: TGTGCCAGCAGCCCCACGCACTACTTCTATGGCTACACCTTC; CDR3 protein: CASSPTHYFYGYTF
V gene: TRBV4-2; J gene: TRBJ1-1; clone size: NA; D gene: NA; CDR3 DNA: TGTGCCAGCAGCCAAGCGGGAGGAGGCACTGAAGCTTTCTTT; CDR3 protein: CASSQAGGGTEAFF
V gene: TRBV30; J gene: TRBJ1-6; clone size: NA; D gene: NA; CDR3 DNA: TGTGCCTGGAGTGTGATCCCAGGCTCCTATAATTCACCCCTCCACTTT; CDR3 protein: CAWSVIPGSYNSPLHF
V gene: TRBV7-2; J gene: TRBJ1-1; clone size: NA; D gene: TRBD1; CDR3 DNA: TGTGCCAGCAGCTTATTCACGGCGTCAACAGGGGACACTGAAGCTTTCTTT; CDR3 protein: CASSLFTASTGDTEAFF
V gene: TRBV19; J gene: TRBJ2-1; clone size: NA; D gene: TRBD2; CDR3 DNA: TGTGCCAGTAGTATCATCACTAGCGGGAGAAATGAGCAGTTCTTC; CDR3 protein: CASSIITSGRNEQFF
V gene: TRBV4-1; J gene: TRBJ2-5; clone size: NA; D gene: NA; CDR3 DNA: TGCGCCAGCAGCCAAGATCTCGGGAGTGTAGGGACCCAGTACTTC; CDR3 protein: CASSQDLGSVGTQYF
V gene: TRBV5-5; J gene: TRBJ1-1; clone size: NA; D gene: TRBD1; CDR3 DNA: TGTGCCAGCAGCTGGACAGGGGAGGACGCTGAAGCTTTCTTT; CDR3 protein: CASSWTGEDAEAFF
V gene: TRBV4-3; J gene: TRBJ1-1; clone size: once; D gene: TRBD1; CDR3 DNA: TGCGCCAGCAGCCAAGCAGTGGCTTTAGGACAGGGTGGCACTGAAGCTTTCTTT; CDR3 protein: CASSQAVALGQGGTEAFF
V gene: TRBV20-1; J gene: TRBJ1-6; clone size: NA; D gene: NA; CDR3 DNA: TGCAGTGCTAGTAAAAGCCAGGGTGGGTCACCCCTCCACTTT; CDR3 protein: CSASKSQGGSPLHF
V gene: TRBV4-2; J gene: TRBJ1-5; clone size: NA; D gene: NA; CDR3 DNA: TGTGCCAGCAGCCAAGGGGGAGATCAGCCCCAGCATTTT; CDR3 protein: CASSQGGDQPQHF
V gene: TRBV11-2; J gene: TRBJ1-2; clone size: NA; D gene: NA; CDR3 DNA: TGTGCCAGCAGCTTAGATCCTTTACGGACAGTCCGGACTAGCTATGGCTACACCTTC; CDR3 protein: CASSLDPLRTVRTSYGYTF
V gene: TRBV7-2; J gene: TRBJ2-1; clone size: NA; D gene: TRBD2; CDR3 DNA: TGTGCCAGCAGCGGCCCGGGAGGGGAGCAGTTCTTC; CDR3 protein: CASSGPGGEQFF
V gene: TRBV5-1; J gene: TRBJ1-4; clone size: NA; D gene: NA; CDR3 DNA: TGCGCCAGCAGTGCATCGGGATCCTCGAAACTGTTTTTT; CDR3 protein: CASSASGSSKLFF
V gene: TRBV4-3; J gene: TRBJ2-1; clone size: NA; D gene: NA; CDR3 DNA: TGCGCCAGCAGCCGCCACGGGGCGGAGGGTTACAATGAGCAGTTCTTC; CDR3 protein: CASSRHGAEGYNEQFF
V gene: TRBV30; J gene: TRBJ1-1; clone size: NA; D gene: NA; CDR3 DNA: TGTGCCTGGATTACTCTGCGGGACACTGAAGCTTTCTTT; CDR3 protein: CAWITLRDTEAFF
V gene: TRBV9; J gene: TRBJ2-1; clone size: NA; D gene: TRBD2; CDR3 DNA: TGTGCCAGCAGCGTAGCGTTCAACGAGGCGGGAGCTAAGAATGAGCAGTTCTTC; CDR3 protein: CASSVAFNEAGAKNEQFF